This T cell receptor (beta chain) appears in the sequencing data of a study of Ad26.COV2.S vaccination and SARS-CoV-2 variants. Study results and caveats: Marked by substantial breadth, spike-specific CD8+ and CD4+ T cell responses were reportedly seen after vaccination.

In the case of this clone: The antigen is undetermined.

Treatment: around 19 received Ad26.COV2.S at low or high dose, single or two shots; a few received placebo; per-sample allocation not given. Specimen acquisition occurred on day 63 following the initial vaccine or placebo injection. Assay used: immunoSEQ multiplex PCR; TCRdb lists only in-frame clones, some missing. The table lists under 600,000 clones, nearly 90% of them singletons. V shed 10 bases and J 3 bases; nucleotides not matched to a gene: 5. Germline V gene lookup returns CDR1 KGHDR and CDR2 SFDVKD. The CDR3 has 13 amino acids. The source of this sequence is a person between 18 and 65 years old who received the Ad26.COV2.S COVID-19 vaccine or a placebo. Sequenced material: peripheral blood, taken in a trial of Ad26.COV2.S vaccine versus placebo. The chain joins TRBV24-1 to TRBJ2-1, with 7 bases matching TRBD2. CDR3 in DNA: TGTGCCACGCGGGACTACTACTACAATGAGCAGTTCTTC. Translated: CATRDYYYNEQFF.